The clone carrying this T cell receptor beta chain was seen more than once but under ten times. V lost 4 bases and J 3 bases, leaving 8 bases between the germline ends. Germline V lookup: CDR1 LGHDT, CDR2 YNNKEL (reference sequence). The CDR3 sequence is 13 residues long. The entry originates in a study of T-cell reconstitution after alpha-beta-depleted transplantation in children. Unique molecular identifiers were built into the TCRbeta library. TCRdb used MiXCR to reprocess the PCR reads, holding one entry per CDR3 protein. The data contain a few hundred thousand distinct CDR3 sequences, 12% of them seen just once; the ten biggest clones take up under 7%.

The source was PBMCs from the stem cell graft donor, collected from the stem cell graft. This clonotype was obtained from a human donor who donated a stem cell graft to a child with combined immunodeficiency. The chain uses TRBV3-1 and TRBJ2-3, with D unclear. The CDR3 reads CASSRLETDTQYF. CDR3 sequence (DNA): TGTGCCAGCAGCCGGCTGGAAACAGATACGCAGTATTTT.